The TCR beta chain described here comes from a study of cytomegalovirus exposure and HLA in healthy donors. This PCR relied on a set of 60 Vbeta primers and 13 Jbeta primers. Produced via immunoSEQ multiplex PCR; TCRdb's table is partial and in-frame only. The sample has under 250,000 clones; more than 75% are singletons. The CDR3 covers 15 residues. The ends were cut back, 5 bases at V and 5 bases at J, with 18 bases in the middle. The germline gives CDR1 SGHVS, CDR2 FNYEAQ. This chain connects TRBV7-6 to TRBJ2-5; TRBD2 might be the D (5 bases). This TCR was recovered from a human donor in good health. Material: PBMCs. The CDR3 nucleotides are TGTGCCAGCAGCCCCATCCCGGGGTCGGGGGAGACCCAGTACTTC. Translation gives CASSPIPGSGETQYF.